A selection of T cell receptor beta chains follows, all from one sample in a study of cytomegalovirus exposure and HLA in healthy donors. Libraries were prepared by immunoSEQ multiplex PCR; TCRdb keeps only in-frame clonotypes and omits some of them. This sample yields some 140,000 clones, of which 73% are seen a single time; around 1.4% belongs to the top ten. The specimen was PBMCs. The receptors come from a middle-aged woman in good health and CMV-seronegative. The CDR3 runs from the conserved cysteine through the conserved F or W. Clone size appears in some rows only: once, few, many, or a class for an expanded clone.

CDR3 protein: CASSKTSVGEQFF
V gene: TRBV6-4
clone size: NA

CDR3 protein: CASGEMSGSATNEKLFF
V gene: TRBV6-1
clone size: NA

CDR3 protein: CASSSGTGTFYEQYF
V gene: TRBV7-2
clone size: NA

CDR3 protein: CASSQVYRAETQYF
V gene: TRBV4-3
clone size: NA

CDR3 protein: CASSPGLAGGLETQYF
V gene: TRBV5-8
clone size: NA

CDR3 protein: CASSPPSGGGNEQFF
V gene: TRBV28
clone size: NA

CDR3 protein: CASCRDRDSTEAFF
V gene: TRBV9
clone size: NA

CDR3 protein: CASSIRQGVSNEQFF
V gene: TRBV19
clone size: once

CDR3 protein: CASSAGRDNIQYF
V gene: TRBV2
clone size: few

CDR3 protein: CASSNNQMNTEAFF
V gene: TRBV6-5
clone size: few

CDR3 protein: CASSQDLQLAGFGDTQYF
V gene: TRBV4-2
clone size: NA

CDR3 protein: CASSYSEMRDEQFF
V gene: TRBV6-5
clone size: few

CDR3 protein: CASKRDRGETQYF
V gene: TRBV6-1
clone size: NA

CDR3 protein: CATSRGGVATNEKLFF
V gene: TRBV15
clone size: NA

CDR3 protein: CASRREDTEAFF
V gene: TRBV6-5
clone size: NA

CDR3 protein: CASSPTGSVLSYEQYF
V gene: TRBV18
clone size: NA

CDR3 protein: CASSRSPGDEQFF
V gene: TRBV11-1
clone size: NA

CDR3 protein: CASSLDRGRPFF
V gene: TRBV6-1
clone size: few

CDR3 protein: CASSREGGDTEAFF
V gene: TRBV18
clone size: NA

CDR3 protein: CATSRPKRGYNSPLHF
V gene: TRBV15
clone size: NA

CDR3 protein: CASSPTTGRTEAFF
V gene: TRBV6-5
clone size: NA

CDR3 protein: CASRPGQGADTQYF
V gene: TRBV6-1
clone size: NA